This T cell receptor (beta chain) was retrieved from a study of persistence of HIV-infected CD4 T cells. Overall study results and limits: Bulk TCR data could not be restricted to HIV-1-infected CMV-responding cells.

Cells were stimulated with CMV-infected fibroblast lysates at 8 to 10 ug/mL. CD4+ T cells upregulating both CD40 ligand and CD69 were sorted as responding cells. For at least 4 years, plasma HIV-1 RNA was undetectable (<50 copies/mL). Inclusion required CMV-positive serology and CD4+ counts above 400 cells/uL. Sequencing used immunoSEQ version 4 in survey mode. Genomic DNA was diluted to around 10 ng/uL, up to 1 ug per sample. Clones were read by immunoSEQ multiplex PCR, and TCRdb kept only the in-frame ones, dropping some. The sample includes around 8,000 clones, less than 75% of them seen just once. The CDR3 consists of 15 residues. Germline lookup yields CDR1 SNHLY and CDR2 FYNNEI. The J segment lost 2 bases and the V segment lost 4 bases, leaving 5 bases of the junction unmatched. Remarks on this clone: The antigen remains undetermined.

This sequence was found in an adult man with HIV who was CMV-seropositive. V and J are TRBV2 and TRBJ1-5; 7 bases fit TRBD1. The sequencing here drew on CD4+ T cells sorted from PBMCs after roughly 19-hour stimulation, taken from a patient who received antiretroviral therapy. The CDR3, as DNA: TGTGCCAGCAGTGGGAAAGGGGGCGGCAATCAGCCCCAGCATTTT. It yields the protein CASSGKGGGNQPQHF.